This T cell receptor (beta chain) emerged from a study of T-cell reconstitution after alpha-beta-depleted transplantation in children. Study-wide points: About two months after transplant, alpha-beta T cells reportedly came from several hundred expanded graft clones. When one year had passed after transplant, most T-cell counts and diversity came from newly produced T cells. Several patients had high TCRbeta diversity at day 60; it came from surviving recipient T cells and thymic progenitors.

As concerns this clonotype: The antigen remains unidentified.

Trimming removed 3 bases from V and 8 bases from J, with 7 bases in between. The CDR3 runs 11 residues. Unique molecular identifiers were built into the TCRbeta library. MiXCR, applied by TCRdb to the PCR reads, yields one record per CDR3 protein. The table shows about 870,000 distinct CDR3 sequences, with roughly 16% occurring only once. This rearrangement joins TRBV12-3 or TRBV12-4 to TRBJ1-1; D is unresolved. This TCR derives from a male patient younger than 18 who had a stem cell transplant for acute lymphoblastic leukemia, so the T cells may come from the graft donor. Sequenced here: PBMCs, mostly from graft donor cells, sampled 360 days after TCRalphabeta/CD19-depleted stem cell transplant. The CDR3 here is CASSFSREAFF. The CDR3 bases are TGTGCCAGCAGTTTTTCCAGGGAAGCTTTCTTT.